The rows below give T cell receptor beta chains drawn from one sample of a study of metastatic and nonmetastatic thyroid tumors. TCRdb reprocessed the PCR reads via MiXCR. This repertoire shows approximately 30,000 clones, 7% to 8% found once; its top ten account for about 39%. The specimen was blood. The origin of the receptors is a female donor with papillary thyroid cancer or a benign thyroid nodule (not recorded which). Some clones in this sample may be carry-over from other donors' samples. Each CDR3 is given with its conserved first and last residue. The D gene is left open where the match is weak. For some rows the clone size is stated as once, few or many, or as a class when expanded; others skip it.

size: many; J: TRBJ2-7; V: TRBV20-1; D: .; CDR3: CSAVGDSQGREQYF; DNA: TGCAGTGCTGTCGGAGACTCCCAAGGAAGAGAGCAGTACTTC
size: many; J: TRBJ2-7; V: TRBV28; D: .; CDR3: CASSFEGFGYEQYF; DNA: TGTGCCAGCAGTTTTGAGGGGTTCGGCTACGAGCAGTACTTC
size: few; J: TRBJ1-2; V: TRBV5-4; D: TRBD1; CDR3: CASSLGRTGAYGYTF; DNA: TGCGCCAGCAGCTTGGGAAGGACAGGGGCCTATGGCTACACCTTC
size: many; J: TRBJ1-1; V: TRBV4-3; D: .; CDR3: CASSQDGGAAAHTEAFF; DNA: TGCGCCAGCAGCCAAGATGGAGGGGCGGCAGCACACACTGAAGCTTTCTTT
size: many; J: TRBJ2-7; V: TRBV20-1; D: .; CDR3: CSARPLSASYEQYF; DNA: TGCAGTGCTCGGCCGCTATCGGCCTCCTACGAGCAGTACTTC
size: many; J: TRBJ2-3; V: TRBV4-1; D: .; CDR3: CASSLSSTDTQYF; DNA: TGCGCCAGCAGCCTATCGAGTACAGATACGCAGTATTTT
size: many; J: TRBJ2-5; V: TRBV7-2; D: .; CDR3: CASSLSRGEETQYF; DNA: TGTGCCAGCAGCTTAAGTAGGGGAGAAGAGACCCAGTACTTC
size: many; J: TRBJ2-3; V: TRBV20-1; D: TRBD2; CDR3: CSARDPDGGADTQYF; DNA: TGCAGTGCTAGAGATCCGGATGGGGGGGCAGATACGCAGTATTTT
size: many; J: TRBJ2-1; V: TRBV4-1; D: TRBD1; CDR3: CASSQTGTANNEQFF; DNA: TGCGCCAGCAGCCAGACCGGGACAGCCAACAATGAGCAGTTCTTC
size: many; J: TRBJ2-2; V: TRBV2; D: .; CDR3: CASRIQGSGELFF; DNA: TGTGCCAGCAGGATCCAGGGTTCCGGGGAGCTGTTTTTT
size: many; J: TRBJ1-5; V: TRBV7-9; D: TRBD1; CDR3: CASSLDRDDQPQHF; DNA: TGTGCCAGCAGCTTGGACAGGGATGACCAGCCCCAGCATTTT
size: many; J: TRBJ1-6; V: TRBV6-1; D: .; CDR3: CASSEMGGAVDSPLHF; DNA: TGTGCCAGCAGTGAAATGGGAGGGGCGGTAGATTCACCCCTCCACTTT
size: many; J: TRBJ2-1; V: TRBV11-1; D: TRBD2; CDR3: CASSPSAGGRNNEQFF; DNA: TGTGCCAGCAGCCCTTCCGCGGGGGGTAGGAACAATGAGCAGTTCTTC
size: many; J: TRBJ2-7; V: TRBV20-1; D: .; CDR3: CSARDRVVRNEQYF; DNA: TGCAGTGCTAGAGACAGGGTCGTGAGGAACGAGCAGTACTTC
size: many; J: TRBJ1-5; V: TRBV28; D: .; CDR3: CASKGPNQPQHF; DNA: TGTGCCAGCAAGGGGCCCAATCAGCCCCAGCATTTT
size: many; J: TRBJ2-7; V: TRBV11-1; D: .; CDR3: CASSLWPSAEGEQYF; DNA: TGTGCCAGCAGCTTATGGCCTAGCGCGGAGGGGGAGCAGTACTTC
size: many; J: TRBJ2-5; V: TRBV7-2; D: .; CDR3: CASSLIQTQYF; DNA: TGTGCCAGCAGCTTAATACAGACCCAGTACTTC
size: many; J: TRBJ2-7; V: TRBV13; D: .; CDR3: CASSPWPGEDEQYF; DNA: TGTGCCAGCAGCCCATGGCCAGGGGAGGACGAGCAGTACTTC
size: many; J: TRBJ2-6; V: TRBV6-1; D: TRBD1; CDR3: CASSALGTGIGGANVLTF; DNA: TGTGCCAGCAGTGCTCTCGGGACAGGGATTGGGGGGGCCAACGTCCTGACTTTC
size: many; J: TRBJ2-5; V: TRBV10-2; D: .; CDR3: CASSESGETQYF; DNA: TGCGCCAGCAGTGAGAGCGGCGAGACCCAGTACTTC
size: .; J: TRBJ2-7; V: TRBV6-1; D: TRBD2; CDR3: CASSRGREGIGDQYF; DNA: TGTGCCAGCAGCCGGGGGAGGGAGGGGATTGGCGATCAGTACTTC
size: many; J: TRBJ2-2; V: TRBV19; D: TRBD1; CDR3: CASSGQGNTGELFF; DNA: TGTGCCAGTAGCGGACAGGGGAACACCGGGGAGCTGTTTTTT
size: .; J: TRBJ1-2; V: TRBV6-1; D: TRBD1; CDR3: CASKARGVNDYGYTF; DNA: TGTGCCAGCAAGGCCAGGGGGGTGAATGACTATGGCTACACCTTC
size: .; J: TRBJ2-3; V: TRBV5-4; D: .; CDR3: CASRAGRSTDTQYF; DNA: TGTGCCAGCAGAGCAGGGCGGAGCACAGATACGCAGTATTTT
size: many; J: TRBJ2-1; V: TRBV7-8; D: TRBD1; CDR3: CASSLRSGTGSRYEQFF; DNA: TGTGCCAGCAGCTTAAGGTCCGGGACAGGGAGTCGTTATGAGCAGTTCTTC
size: many; J: TRBJ1-2; V: TRBV7-2; D: TRBD1; CDR3: CASRKTGGVHYGYTF; DNA: TGTGCCAGCAGAAAAACAGGGGGCGTTCACTATGGCTACACCTTC
size: many; J: TRBJ2-7; V: TRBV20-1; D: .; CDR3: CSANDAGVPTYEQYF; DNA: TGCAGTGCTAATGACGCAGGAGTCCCCACCTACGAGCAGTACTTC
size: many; J: TRBJ1-5; V: TRBV20-1; D: .; CDR3: CSARDGGVGPQHF; DNA: TGCAGTGCTAGAGATGGTGGCGTCGGGCCCCAGCATTTT
size: many; J: TRBJ1-5; V: TRBV6-6; D: TRBD1; CDR3: CASSYPGTGGGQPQHF; DNA: TGTGCCAGCAGTTACCCTGGGACAGGGGGCGGTCAGCCCCAGCATTTT
size: few; J: TRBJ2-1; V: TRBV27; D: .; CDR3: CASSLFDAGNEQFF; DNA: TGTGCCAGCAGTTTATTTGACGCGGGCAATGAGCAGTTCTTC
size: many; J: TRBJ2-5; V: TRBV9; D: .; CDR3: CASSVEVASRGETQYF; DNA: TGTGCCAGCAGCGTAGAGGTAGCGAGTAGGGGGGAGACCCAGTACTTC
size: many; J: TRBJ2-3; V: TRBV6-1; D: .; CDR3: CASSEEADRTDTQYF; DNA: TGTGCCAGCAGTGAGGAAGCGGATCGCACAGATACGCAGTATTTT
size: many; J: TRBJ2-7; V: TRBV27; D: TRBD2; CDR3: CASSLSPGRAYEQYF; DNA: TGTGCCAGCAGTTTATCCCCCGGGAGGGCCTACGAGCAGTACTTC
size: many; J: TRBJ1-6; V: TRBV29-1; D: .; CDR3: CSVCWQEGSPLHF; DNA: TGCAGCGTATGTTGGCAGGAAGGTTCACCCCTCCACTTT
size: many; J: TRBJ2-5; V: TRBV7-2; D: TRBD2; CDR3: CASTPTSGETQYF; DNA: TGTGCCAGCACGCCTACTAGCGGAGAGACCCAGTACTTC
size: many; J: TRBJ2-1; V: TRBV24-1; D: TRBD2; CDR3: CATSDSRSGLAGHNRYNEQFF; DNA: TGTGCCACCAGTGACTCCCGTTCGGGACTAGCGGGACACAATAGGTACAATGAGCAGTTCTTC
size: many; J: TRBJ2-7; V: TRBV6-1; D: TRBD1; CDR3: CASSENRGGTGTHYSSYEQYF; DNA: TGTGCCAGCAGTGAAAACCGCGGCGGGACAGGGACCCACTATAGCTCCTACGAGCAGTACTTC
size: .; J: TRBJ1-4; V: TRBV4-3; D: TRBD1; CDR3: CASSPTGTGYNKMLFF; DNA: TGCGCCAGCAGCCCCACCGGGACAGGGTATAATAAAATGCTGTTTTTT
size: many; J: TRBJ1-1; V: TRBV29-1; D: .; CDR3: CSATSYLGVTEAFF; DNA: TGCAGCGCCACGTCCTACCTCGGTGTGACTGAAGCTTTCTTT
size: many; J: TRBJ2-7; V: TRBV5-1; D: .; CDR3: CASSLGDMASYEQYF; DNA: TGCGCCAGCAGCTTGGGGGACATGGCCAGCTACGAGCAGTACTTC
size: many; J: TRBJ2-5; V: TRBV28; D: .; CDR3: CASSLEVQETQYF; DNA: TGTGCCAGCAGTTTGGAGGTCCAAGAGACCCAGTACTTC
size: many; J: TRBJ1-2; V: TRBV12-3/TRBV12-4; D: .; CDR3: CASSLGLGNYGYTF; DNA: TGTGCCAGCAGTTTAGGTCTGGGGAACTATGGCTACACCTTC
size: many; J: TRBJ2-1; V: TRBV5-1; D: TRBD2; CDR3: CASSSRSSGRAYNEQFF; DNA: TGCGCCAGCAGCTCGCGCTCTAGCGGGAGGGCCTACAATGAGCAGTTCTTC
size: many; J: TRBJ1-1; V: TRBV29-1; D: .; CDR3: CSVVRDTEAFF; DNA: TGCAGCGTTGTCAGGGACACTGAAGCTTTCTTT
size: many; J: TRBJ1-1; V: TRBV5-6; D: .; CDR3: CASSLLGPGAEAFF; DNA: TGTGCCAGCAGCTTGTTAGGGCCCGGGGCTGAAGCTTTCTTT
size: many; J: TRBJ2-2; V: TRBV6-1; D: .; CDR3: CASSEISGTGGGELFF; DNA: TGTGCCAGCAGTGAGATCAGCGGGACAGGCGGCGGGGAGCTGTTTTTT
size: many; J: TRBJ2-1; V: TRBV9; D: .; CDR3: CASSVDGTLYNEQFF; DNA: TGTGCCAGCAGCGTAGACGGGACGTTGTACAATGAGCAGTTCTTC
size: many; J: TRBJ1-1; V: TRBV30; D: .; CDR3: CAWKRSMNTEAFF; DNA: TGTGCCTGGAAACGGTCGATGAACACTGAAGCTTTCTTT